The T cell receptor (beta chain) described here comes from a study of CD8 T cells in Susac syndrome. TCR beta sequences were obtained from blood CD8+ and CD4+ T cells. Controls comprised healthy donors matched for age and sex. Through negative isolation, CD4+ and CD8+ T cells were obtained, while TEMRA cells were enriched using FACS. It was with random hexamers that 0.5 to 1 ug RNA was reverse transcribed. The method of amplification for TCR beta CDR3 was immunoSEQ multiplex PCR, covering 54 Vbeta and 13 Jbeta. TCRdb re-analysed the immunoSEQ multiplex PCR reads in MiXCR, keeping a single row per CDR3 protein. The sample has about 27,000 distinct CDR3 sequences, around 94% seen once. Material for sequencing was CD8+ T cells from PBMCs. The receptor was isolated from a human donor in good health.

CDR3 region: CASSERRQRNYGYTF. CDR3 bases: TGCGCCAGCAGCGAAAGGAGGCAGCGCAACTATGGCTACACCTTC. This chain links TRBV5-1 with TRBJ1-2; no clear D gene. The CDR3 length is 15 residues. Germline V lookup: CDR1 SGHRS, CDR2 YFSETQ. Trimming cost V 4 bases and J 2 bases, with 15 bases left between them.